This is a list of T cell receptor beta chains from one sample in a study of cytomegalovirus exposure and HLA in healthy donors. The method was immunoSEQ multiplex PCR; TCRdb's version includes in-frame clones alone and lacks a portion of them. The sample has about 200,000 clones; about 79% are singletons. Sequencing was done on a sample of PBMCs. Receptors originate from a man younger than 35 in good health and CMV-seronegative. Both conserved end residues are part of each CDR3. A D gene is named only where the DNA matches it firmly. Rows may omit the clone size; those that give it use once, few, many or a size class.

length	size	V	D	J	CDR3	DNA
19	NA	TRBV7-2	TRBD2	TRBJ2-4	CASSHPGLAGDKPKNIQYF	TGTGCCAGCAGCCACCCCGGACTAGCGGGGGATAAGCCCAAAAACATTCAGTACTTC
18	NA	TRBV27	TRBD2	TRBJ2-3	CASSLWSSAGGTPDTQYF	TGTGCCAGCAGTTTGTGGAGCTCAGCGGGGGGGACTCCAGATACGCAGTATTTT
16	NA	TRBV27	TRBD2	TRBJ2-7	CASSISGTSGSYEQYF	TGTGCCAGCAGTATATCCGGGACTAGCGGCTCCTACGAGCAGTACTTC
14	NA	TRBV19	NA	TRBJ2-7	CASSIEEGAYEQYF	TGTGCCAGTAGTATAGAAGAGGGGGCCTACGAGCAGTACTTC
14	NA	TRBV19	TRBD1	TRBJ1-5	CASGTVDSNQPQHF	TGTGCCAGCGGGACAGTTGATAGCAATCAGCCCCAGCATTTT
16	NA	TRBV4-3	NA	TRBJ2-7	CASSQEPLGDGYEQYF	TGCGCCAGCAGCCAAGAGCCCCTAGGGGATGGCTACGAGCAGTACTTC
17	NA	TRBV12-2	NA	TRBJ2-5	CASRFSKRHTYQETQYF	TGTGCAAGTCGCTTTTCAAAGCGGCATACGTACCAAGAGACCCAGTACTTC
14	once	TRBV15	NA	TRBJ2-1	CATSRVRGWNEQFF	TGTGCCACCAGCAGAGTACGGGGGTGGAATGAGCAGTTCTTC
15	NA	TRBV7-8	NA	TRBJ2-7	CASSLEGTSGYEQYF	TGTGCCAGCAGCTTAGAGGGCACCAGCGGCTACGAGCAGTACTTC
16	once	TRBV4-3	TRBD2	TRBJ2-1	CASSHASGSSYNEQFF	TGCGCCAGCAGCCACGCTAGCGGGAGCTCCTACAATGAGCAGTTCTTC
16	NA	TRBV4-2	TRBD2	TRBJ2-3	CASSQESGGPTDTQYF	TGTGCCAGCAGCCAAGAAAGCGGGGGGCCCACAGATACGCAGTATTTT
14	NA	TRBV6-5	TRBD1	TRBJ1-4	CASSGQGAYEKLFF	TGTGCCAGCAGTGGACAGGGGGCCTATGAAAAACTGTTTTTT
13	NA	TRBV7-2	NA	TRBJ1-2	CASSFSGEYGYTF	TGTGCCAGCAGCTTTTCAGGGGAATACGGCTACACCTTC
14	once	TRBV6-5	NA	TRBJ2-7	CASSDSLERGEQYF	TGTGCCAGCAGCGACAGCCTAGAAAGGGGCGAGCAGTACTTC
16	NA	TRBV7-3	NA	TRBJ2-7	CASSLEGSTVSYEQYF	TGTGCCAGCAGCTTAGAAGGTTCGACAGTCTCCTACGAGCAGTACTTC
14	few	TRBV7-8	TRBD1	TRBJ1-1	CASSIKDRVTEAFF	TGTGCCAGCAGCATAAAGGACAGGGTCACTGAAGCTTTCTTT
15	few	TRBV25-1	NA	TRBJ1-1	CASSAGQPYGAEAFF	TGTGCCAGCAGTGCGGGACAACCTTATGGAGCTGAAGCTTTCTTT
12	NA	TRBV29-1	NA	TRBJ1-2	CSVSPGAEGYTF	TGCAGCGTTTCTCCAGGGGCCGAAGGCTACACCTTC
18	NA	TRBV6-1	NA	TRBJ1-3	CASSEGWWSSRSGNTIYF	TGTGCCAGCAGTGAAGGGTGGTGGTCGTCTAGGTCTGGAAACACCATATATTTT
15	NA	TRBV7-2	TRBD1	TRBJ1-4	CASSPQGTGSEKLFF	TGTGCCAGCAGCCCACAGGGGACAGGGAGCGAAAAACTGTTTTTT
11	NA	TRBV30	TRBD2	TRBJ2-7	CAWGRVGEQYF	TGTGCCTGGGGGAGGGTGGGGGAGCAGTACTTC
12	NA	TRBV6-6	NA	TRBJ2-1	CASSYSTGEQFF	TGTGCCAGCAGTTACTCGACGGGTGAGCAGTTCTTC
13	NA	TRBV5-4	TRBD2	TRBJ2-5	CASSRASGETQYF	TGTGCCAGCAGCCGTGCTAGCGGCGAGACCCAGTACTTC
12	NA	TRBV5-4	TRBD2	TRBJ2-7	CASSFTSGEQYF	TGTGCCAGCAGCTTTACTAGCGGCGAGCAGTACTTC
14	once	TRBV2	TRBD1	TRBJ1-1	CASSGDRRGSEAFF	TGTGCCAGCAGTGGGGACAGGAGGGGCTCTGAAGCTTTCTTT
13	once	TRBV19	TRBD1	TRBJ1-4	CASHRGLNEKLFF	TGTGCCAGTCACAGGGGACTTAATGAAAAACTGTTTTTT
15	few	TRBV6-5	NA	TRBJ1-1	CASRQTGTQITEAFF	TGTGCCAGCAGACAGACAGGAACCCAGATCACTGAAGCTTTCTTT
14	NA	TRBV7-9	TRBD1	TRBJ1-2	CASSLGQGAYGYTF	TGTGCCAGCAGCCTAGGACAGGGAGCCTATGGCTACACCTTC
13	NA	TRBV6-5	TRBD2	TRBJ2-1	CATWTSSYNEQFF	TGTGCCACCTGGACTAGCTCCTACAATGAGCAGTTCTTC
14	NA	TRBV28	NA	TRBJ2-3	CASSRGFYTDTQYF	TGTGCCAGCAGCCGCGGGTTTTACACAGATACGCAGTATTTT
15	few	TRBV18	TRBD1	TRBJ2-7	CASSPPHGQGAEQYF	TGTGCCAGCTCACCACCGCACGGACAGGGGGCCGAGCAGTACTTC
13	NA	TRBV27	TRBD2	TRBJ2-7	CASSLRTSGLKYF	TGTGCCAGCAGTTTACGGACTAGTGGGTTGAAGTACTTC
16	NA	TRBV10-3	TRBD1	TRBJ1-5	CAISDRQGIGNQPQHF	TGTGCCATCAGTGACCGACAGGGGATAGGTAATCAGCCCCAGCATTTT
15	NA	TRBV12-5	NA	TRBJ2-5	CASGLGGRRQETQYF	TGTGCTAGTGGTTTGGGGGGGAGGAGGCAAGAGACCCAGTACTTC
14	NA	TRBV19	TRBD1	TRBJ2-7	CASSQQGVSYEQYF	TGTGCCAGTAGTCAACAGGGGGTTTCCTACGAGCAGTACTTC